This passage covers 27 T cell receptor beta chains from one sample sequenced in a study of shared clonotypes between healthy human individuals. Some clones are missing from TCRdb's copy, which holds only in-frame ones; the method was immunoSEQ multiplex PCR. Here the sample spans 2 million to 2.5 million clones, more than 80% being singletons. Input material: naive CD4+ T cells from PBMCs. The subset was: CD45RA+ positively selected. These receptors all stem from a man in his late teens or twenties in good health. Some clones in this sample may be carry-over from other donors' samples.

In DNA form, the CDR3 reads TGTGCCATCAGTGAGTCGCCGTGGGACTCCTACGAGCAGTACTTC. Amino acids: CAISESPWDSYEQYF. This chain links TRBV10-3 with TRBJ2-7; D is ambiguous. V shed 0 bases and J shed 0 bases, with 9 bases lying between them. This CDR3 is 15 amino acids long. Germline lookup yields CDR1 ENHRY and CDR2 SYGVKD.

A single count supports this clone. The chain joins TRBV5-1 to TRBJ1-4, with unresolved D. The CDR3 runs to 15 residues. The germline CDR1 and CDR2 sequences are SGHRS and YFSETQ. V gave up 1 base and J gave up 6 bases, with 13 bases separating them. In nucleotides, the CDR3 is TGCGCCAGCAGCTTGCTGAGAGCTGGGGATGAAAAACTGTTTTTT. Translation: CASSLLRAGDEKLFF.

The rearrangement uses TRBV5-8 and TRBJ1-5, with 7 bases fitting TRBD1. This CDR3 is 17 amino acids long. Germline-derived CDR1 and CDR2 are SGHTS and YDEGEE. Losses at the gene ends were 2 bases for V and 2 bases for J; bases not matched to a gene: 10. Here the CDR3 reads CASSLPTGSGGNQPQHF. In nucleotides, the CDR3 is TGTGCCAGCAGCTTACCGACAGGGAGTGGGGGCAATCAGCCCCAGCATTTT.

The chain joins TRBV9 to TRBJ1-4, with a weak D call TRBD1 (6 bases). This CDR3 spans 15 amino acids. V dropped 3 bases and J dropped 1 base, with 10 bases sitting between them. In germline, CDR1 is SGDLS, CDR2 YYNGEE. The CDR3, as DNA: TGTGCCAGCAGCGCAAGAGGGGGAACTAATGAAAAACTGTTTTTT. It yields the protein CASSARGGTNEKLFF.

The genes are TRBV29-1 and TRBJ2-5; D is perhaps TRBD2 (7 bases). The DNA matches TRBJ2-7 better at its end, which makes the J call doubtful. CDR1 SQVTM and CDR2 ANQGSEA come from the germline V gene. The CDR3 has 13 amino acids. The CDR3 is CSVGTTGLYEQYF. CDR3 sequence (DNA): TGCAGCGTGGGGACTACAGGGTTATACGAGCAGTACTTC.

The chain recombines TRBV6-5 with TRBJ1-1; 7 positions match TRBD1. Germline CDR1 reads MNHEY; CDR2 reads SVGAGI. J lost 6 bases, V lost 2 bases, and 6 bases had no gene match. This CDR3 is 14 amino acids long. The CDR3 sequence: CASSYRDRVPEAFF. The CDR3 nucleotides read TGTGCCAGCAGTTACAGAGACAGGGTCCCTGAAGCTTTCTTT.

This clone appeared a single time. The gene calls are TRBV6-1 and TRBJ1-6; no clear D gene. Germline V gene lookup returns CDR1 MNHNS and CDR2 SASEGT. The V end lost 6 bases, the J end lost 0 bases, and 3 bases lay between the germline ends. There are 13 residues in the CDR3. The CDR3: CASRVSYNSPLHF. The CDR3 DNA follows: TGTGCCAGCAGGGTCTCCTATAATTCACCCCTCCACTTT.

This rearrangement joins TRBV28 to TRBJ2-4; tentative D call: TRBD1 (6 bases). This CDR3 region has 12 residues. V gave up 1 base and J gave up 15 bases, with 13 bases separating them. Germline V gene lookup returns CDR1 MDHEN and CDR2 SYDVKM. In nucleotides, the CDR3 is TGTGCCAGCAGTTTATTGCCGGGACAATGGTACTTC. It yields the protein CASSLLPGQWYF.

J is TRBJ1-1 and V is TRBV10-1; D possibly corresponds to TRBD1 (6 bases). Germline loops: CDR1 WNHNN, CDR2 SYGVQD (reference sequence). The length of the CDR3 is 15 residues. V dropped 3 bases and J dropped 6 bases, with 17 bases sitting between them. CDR3 protein: CASSDQRRGDPEAFF. DNA of the CDR3: TGCGCCAGCAGTGATCAACGGAGGGGGGACCCTGAAGCTTTCTTT.

J is TRBJ1-3 and V is TRBV28; D call uncertain. CDR3 size: 17 residues. Per the germline V gene, CDR1 is MDHEN and CDR2 is SYDVKM. The germline V and J ends were trimmed by 5 bases and 3 bases, with 20 bases remaining between them. The CDR3 sequence: CASSPADWSARGNTIYF. CDR3 nucleotides: TGTGCCAGCAGTCCTGCGGACTGGTCCGCTCGTGGAAACACCATATATTTT. The variable domain in full, completed from reference TRBV28 and TRBJ1-3, reads DVKVTQSSRYLVKRTGEKVFLECVQDMDHENMFWYRQDPGLGLRLIYFSYDVKMKEKGDIPEGYSVSREKKERFSLILESASTNQTSMYLCASSPADWSARGNTIYFGEGSWLTVV.

The chain links TRBV18 to TRBJ2-3, with 7 bases fitting TRBD2. V gave up 2 bases and J gave up 2 bases; unmatched junction bases: 10. In germline, CDR1 is KGHSH, CDR2 LQKENI. The CDR3 consists of 17 residues. The CDR3 DNA reads as TGTGCCAGCTCACCAAATCCGGCTAGCGGCACCACAGATACGCAGTATTTT. It translates to CASSPNPASGTTDTQYF.

This clone was recorded only once. The chain carries TRBV18 and TRBJ2-3; D perhaps matches TRBD2 (6 bases). Germline V CDR1 and CDR2: KGHSH, LQKENI. The CDR3 length is 16 residues. V was cut by 3 bases and J by 0 bases, with 13 bases left in between. The CDR3 protein is CASSPVPGTSTDTQYF. CDR3 in DNA: TGTGCCAGCTCACCTGTTCCCGGGACTAGCACAGATACGCAGTATTTT.

This rearrangement joins TRBV28 to TRBJ2-3; TRBD2 might be the D (6 bases). Looked up from germline, CDR1 is MDHEN and CDR2 is SYDVKM. The germline V and J ends were trimmed by 6 bases and 5 bases, with 21 bases remaining between them. There are 16 residues in the CDR3. Here the CDR3 reads CASRSRRGLRRDTQYF. The DNA of the CDR3 is TGTGCCAGCAGATCAAGGAGGGGCCTCAGGAGAGATACGCAGTATTTT.

The chain links TRBV5-1 to TRBJ1-4; no definite D call. Trimming shortened V by 4 bases and J by 8 bases, and 15 bases separated the two germline ends. Looked up from germline, CDR1 is SGHRS and CDR2 is YFSETQ. The CDR3 is 14 residues long. Written as DNA, the CDR3 is TGCGCCAGCAGCCCACTCGGGGTCGGCGAAAAACTGTTTTTT. Translating it yields CASSPLGVGEKLFF.

J is TRBJ2-7 and V is TRBV28; 7 bases are a match to TRBD2. The germline V gene encodes CDR1 MDHEN and CDR2 SYDVKM. V trimming: 6 bases; J trimming: 4 bases; junction bases outside the gene matches: 9. The CDR3 is made up of 14 amino acids. CDR3 sequence reads: CASSLQSGIYEQYF. The CDR3 DNA follows: TGTGCCAGCAGCCTTCAAAGCGGGATTTACGAGCAGTACTTC.

This sequence joins TRBV10-3 and TRBJ2-7, with unresolved D. Germline V gene data show CDR1 as ENHRY and CDR2 as SYGVKD. V lost 7 bases and J 0 bases, leaving 13 bases between the germline ends. This CDR3 has 14 residues. CDR3 DNA sequence: TGTGCCATCACCCCCGATAACCTCTCCTACGAGCAGTACTTC. Residues: CAITPDNLSYEQYF.

This chain uses TRBV6-5 with TRBJ1-1, with a tentative D call TRBD1 (6 bases). Germline V gene lookup returns CDR1 MNHEY and CDR2 SVGAGI. The V and J ends lost 10 bases and 5 bases respectively, with 23 bases between them. CDR3 length equals 15 residues. The CDR3 nucleotides are TGTGCCACCCGATCCGATTCAGGGGAGGTAACTGAAGCTTTCTTT. It specifies CATRSDSGEVTEAFF.

This clone appeared a few times. The same CDR3 is also encoded by other DNA sequences in this sample. The rearrangement links TRBV28 to TRBJ1-5, with D possibly being TRBD1 (5 bases). V was cut by 4 bases and J by 1 base, with 8 bases left in between. The length of the CDR3 is 14 residues. CDR1 MDHEN and CDR2 SYDVKM come from the germline V gene. CDR3 sequence: CASSYGGSNQPQHF. CDR3 bases: TGTGCCAGCAGTTACGGGGGGAGCAATCAGCCCCAGCATTTT.

This rearrangement joins TRBV28 to TRBJ2-1; D gene ambiguous. This CDR3 is 11 amino acids long. CDR1 and CDR2 from the germline V gene are MDHEN and SYDVKM. Trimming took 5 bases from V and 11 from J, leaving 10 bases between them. The CDR3: CASSLRHQQFF. The DNA for the CDR3 is TGTGCCAGCAGTCTCCGACACCAGCAGTTCTTC.

J is TRBJ1-4 and V is TRBV7-8; D is undetermined. The V gene lost 1 base and the J gene lost 1 base, with 7 bases spanning the gap. This CDR3 contains 15 residues. Germline CDR1 and CDR2: SGHVS and FQNEAQ. Here the CDR3 DNA reads TGTGCCAGCAGCTTAGTCGGAGGAACTAATGAAAAACTGTTTTTT. This gives the protein CASSLVGGTNEKLFF.

The chain has TRBV28 and TRBJ2-3, with D tentatively TRBD1 (5 bases). There are 11 residues in the CDR3. Trimming stripped 7 bases from V and 7 bases from J, with 9 bases between. The V gene's germline CDR1 is MDHEN and CDR2 SYDVKM. The CDR3 DNA follows: TGTGCCAGCAAGACAGTATATACGCAGTATTTT. Protein sequence: CASKTVYTQYF.

The chain has TRBV6-1 and TRBJ2-5; no firm D call. The germline CDR1 and CDR2 sequences are MNHNS and SASEGT. V was clipped by 1 base and J by 5 bases, with 17 bases between them. CDR3 length: 16 amino acids. DNA of the CDR3: TGTGCCAGCAGTGAAGTTAGGGCTAGTGGTCGGGAGACCCAGTACTTC. As protein: CASSEVRASGRETQYF.

The chain has TRBV7-2 and TRBJ2-2, with D uncertain. From germline, CDR1 is SGHTA and CDR2 FQGNSA. Trimming took 5 bases from V and 0 from J, leaving 13 bases between them. This CDR3 region has 16 residues. This chain's CDR3 is CASSHWRSANTGELFF. As DNA, the CDR3 is TGTGCCAGCAGCCACTGGCGATCCGCGAACACCGGGGAGCTGTTTTTT.

V gene TRBV28 combines with J gene TRBJ1-4; TRBD1 might be the D (6 bases). V gave up 2 bases and J gave up 4 bases, with 11 bases separating them. The length of the CDR3 is 15 residues. Germline V gene sequence: CDR1 MDHEN, CDR2 SYDVKM. In nucleotides, the CDR3 is TGTGCCAGCAGTTTACAGGGGTCGGATAATGAAAAACTGTTTTTT. It specifies CASSLQGSDNEKLFF. Drawing the rest from reference TRBV28 and TRBJ1-4, the complete variable domain is DVKVTQSSRYLVKRTGEKVFLECVQDMDHENMFWYRQDPGLGLRLIYFSYDVKMKEKGDIPEGYSVSREKKERFSLILESASTNQTSMYLCASSLQGSDNEKLFFGSGTQLSVL.

The CDR3 loop reads CASRGDYYNEQFF. The CDR3 coding sequence is TGTGCCAGCAGAGGGGATTACTACAATGAGCAGTTCTTC. The V and J genes are TRBV6-5 and TRBJ2-1; the D gene is possibly TRBD1 (5 bases). The germline V and J ends were trimmed by 6 bases and 3 bases, with 9 bases remaining between them. Germline V gene sequence: CDR1 MNHEY, CDR2 SVGAGI. This CDR3 is 13 amino acids long.

The V and J genes are TRBV19 and TRBJ2-2, with D hard to call. The V gene's germline CDR1 is LNHDA and CDR2 SQIVND (reference sequence). CDR3 length equals 14 residues. Trimming shortened V by 1 base and J by 8 bases, and 11 bases separated the two germline ends. The CDR3 sequence: CASSIGAPTGELFF. The CDR3 nucleotides read TGTGCCAGTAGTATAGGGGCCCCGACTGGGGAGCTGTTTTTT. Full variable domain (rest looked up from reference TRBV19 and TRBJ2-2): DGGITQSPKYLFRKEGQNVTLSCEQNLNHDAMYWYRQDPGQGLRLIYYSQIVNDFQKGDIAEGYSVSREKKESFPLTVTSAQKNPTAFYLCASSIGAPTGELFFGEGSRLTVL.

The chain carries TRBV5-6 and TRBJ2-7, with a tentative D call TRBD2 (6 bases). The CDR3 sequence is 15 residues long. V dropped 7 bases and J dropped 4 bases, with 21 bases sitting between them. The V gene's germline CDR1 is SGHDT and CDR2 YYEEEE. CDR3 nucleotides: TGTGCCAGCGGCCCGTTAGCGCGCGGGGCATACGAGCAGTACTTC. This encodes CASGPLARGAYEQYF.